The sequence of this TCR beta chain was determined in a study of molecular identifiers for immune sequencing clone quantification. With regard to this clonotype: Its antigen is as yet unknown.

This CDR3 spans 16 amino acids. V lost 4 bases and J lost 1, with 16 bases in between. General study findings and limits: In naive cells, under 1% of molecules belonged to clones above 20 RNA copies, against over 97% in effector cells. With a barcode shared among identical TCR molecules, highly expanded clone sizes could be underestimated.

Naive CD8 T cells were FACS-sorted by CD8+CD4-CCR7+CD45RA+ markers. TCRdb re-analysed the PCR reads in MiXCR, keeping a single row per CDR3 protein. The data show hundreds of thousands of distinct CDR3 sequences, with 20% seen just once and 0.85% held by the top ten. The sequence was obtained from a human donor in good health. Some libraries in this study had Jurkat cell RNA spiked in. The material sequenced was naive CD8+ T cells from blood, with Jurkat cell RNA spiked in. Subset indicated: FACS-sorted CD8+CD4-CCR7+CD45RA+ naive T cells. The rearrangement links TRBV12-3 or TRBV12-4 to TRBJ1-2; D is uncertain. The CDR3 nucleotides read TGTGCCAGCAGTTCCGAGTACACTTGGGGTAACTATGGCTACACCTTC. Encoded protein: CASSSEYTWGNYGYTF.